This entry is about one T cell receptor delta chain. Its target is unknown. Thymocytes were sorted as CD3+ TCRVdelta1+ TCRVdelta2- after alphabeta T cell depletion. Sorted Vdelta1+ thymocytes were about 97% to 99.6% pure. These data are taken from a study of Vδ1+ human thymocytes. Study-wide results and limits: Highly polyclonal TRG and TRD repertoires with Gaussian CDR3 length distributions appeared in thymus. Unexpected Vdelta2 sequences could cause misinterpretation of bulk repertoire data. Despite high sort purity, approximately 20% of thymic T cell receptor delta sequences were Vdelta2.

The template was reverse-transcribed extracted RNA. Multiplex PCR used pooled V-gene forward primers and a constant-region reverse primer to amplify CDR3s. TCRdb called clones from the multiplex PCR reads again using CATT. The data show tens of thousands of delta-chain clones, about 8% seen once. After removal of 7 bases from V and 0 bases from J, the junction contained 14 bases not matched to a gene. In germline, CDR1 is TSWWSYY, CDR2 QGS. The CDR3 is 17 amino acids. The rearrangement uses TRDV1 and TRDJ1, with 7 bases matching TRDD3. Sample: Vdelta1+ gamma-delta thymocytes from the thymus. Subset specified: FACS-sorted CD3+ TCRalphabeta- TCRVdelta1+ TCRVdelta2- thymocytes. The sequence came from a child under two years old who had congenital heart surgery. In nucleotides, the CDR3 is TGTGCTCTTGCTGGTACTGGGGTCCCCTTTTACACCGATAAACTCATCTTT. Protein: CALAGTGVPFYTDKLIF.